The rows below give T cell receptor beta chains drawn from one sample of a study of blood T cells in healthy people across ages. TCRdb independently ran MiXCR on the 5' RACE reads; one entry per CDR3 protein. The sample lists 700,000 or so distinct CDR3 sequences, 22% occurring once. Sequenced sample: blood. The receptors shown here come from a man aged 65-85 years in good health. The conserved cysteine and the conserved F or W are not part of the CDR3 here. D genes are given only for firm matches.

j_call | d_call | v_call | cdr3_length | cdr3_aa
. | TRBD2 | TRBV6-2/TRBV6-3 | 12 | ASRLAGVGDEQF
TRBJ1-1 | TRBD1 | TRBV2 | 11 | AIQGGRNTEAF
TRBJ2-5 | . | TRBV5-5 | 12 | ASSLPRGQETQY
TRBJ2-5 | TRBD2 | TRBV6-2/TRBV6-3 | 13 | ASSWGGLAWETQY
. | . | TRBV11-2 | 12 | ASSFRWGPNEQF
TRBJ2-3 | . | TRBV7-2 | 15 | ASSPSRTLTSTDTQY
TRBJ2-7 | TRBD2 | TRBV20-1 | 12 | SLGTGRGFYEQY
TRBJ2-4 | . | TRBV24-1 | 11 | ATSVPSSSIQY
TRBJ2-1 | TRBD2 | TRBV20-1 | 15 | SAVTTSGIALYNEQF
TRBJ2-1 | TRBD2 | TRBV14 | 14 | ASRKWTSGGVGEQF
TRBJ2-5 | TRBD1 | TRBV18 | 17 | ASSSLFNTGTGVQETQY
. | . | TRBV27 | 11 | ASRLRAYNEQF
TRBJ1-5 | TRBD1 | TRBV5-1 | 21 | ASSFRVSGTATVLSTSNQPQH
TRBJ2-3 | . | TRBV7-8 | 8 | ASSGDTQY
TRBJ1-1 | TRBD1 | TRBV2 | 13 | ASSALDRGGTEAF
TRBJ2-5 | TRBD1 | TRBV20-1 | 12 | SASPGTGRETQY
TRBJ1-1 | TRBD1 | TRBV28 | 13 | ASSFPGRGLTEAF
TRBJ2-5 | . | TRBV7-2 | 11 | ASSSSGWETQY
TRBJ2-3 | . | TRBV6-5 | 12 | ASKVGGPADTQY
TRBJ2-1 | . | TRBV24-1 | 9 | ATSESGGQF
TRBJ2-5 | . | TRBV3-1 | 12 | ANSQSKAQETQY
TRBJ1-1 | TRBD1 | TRBV20-1 | 11 | SARVGPNRGAF
TRBJ1-3 | . | TRBV12-3/TRBV12-4 | 11 | AIRRGARNTIY
TRBJ2-1 | TRBD2 | TRBV5-1 | 13 | ASSLELADYNEQF
TRBJ1-1 | . | TRBV21-1 | 11 | ASSKVLNTEAF
TRBJ2-2 | . | TRBV24-1 | 11 | ATRHTNTGELF
TRBJ2-4 | TRBD1 | TRBV12-3/TRBV12-4 | 13 | ASRRTGLAKNTQY
TRBJ1-3 | . | TRBV29-1 | 11 | SVEVNSGNTIY
TRBJ2-1 | . | TRBV27 | 10 | ASSLPTNEQF
TRBJ1-1 | . | TRBV4-3 | 13 | ASSPPGAPNTEAF
. | TRBD2 | TRBV7-6 | 14 | ASSPRETSGRYEQF
TRBJ1-3 | . | TRBV6-5 | 13 | ASRSAVGSGNTIY
TRBJ2-6 | . | TRBV20-1 | 12 | SARAVAGANVLT
TRBJ1-6 | . | TRBV7-8 | 11 | ASGGKTGSPLH
TRBJ2-2 | TRBD2 | TRBV27 | 15 | ASSLSSLAAPTGELF
TRBJ2-1 | . | TRBV20-1 | 12 | SALGSPGHNEQF
. | TRBD2 | TRBV7-2 | 14 | ASSAQLAGASYEQY
. | TRBD2 | TRBV6-6 | 11 | ASSYRGGYEQY